The next 29 T cell receptor beta chains were all read from a single sample in a study of post-analysis software for immune sequencing data (dated by TCRdb to between 2014 and 2016). Overall results and qualifications from the work: Patients showed significantly higher frequencies than controls for 4 or 5 TRBV segments, among them TRBV5-6, TRBV5-1 and TRBV20-1.

The antigens for these receptors are not known. The library was obtained by PCR. Sequencing used an Illumina HiSeq 2500. To reduce PCR and sequencing biases, unique molecular identifiers were incorporated into the TCR beta cDNA libraries. TCRdb redid the processing of the public reads, applying fastp at Q25 and MiXCR, and retained in-frame beta chains. For every CDR3 protein sequence, its rows merge into one entry that carries the most common genes and DNA. The sample records 550,000 to 700,000 distinct CDR3 sequences, roughly 45% of which are singletons. Clones ranked in the top ten supply about 1.8% of the sample. What was sequenced was blood. The receptor source for this set is a girl aged 10 to 17 with multiple sclerosis.

The CDR3 DNA is TGTGCCAGCAGTTTCGGCGGGAGGAGGACAGATACGCAGTATTTT. Translating gives CASSFGGRRTDTQYF. The chain is built from TRBV12-3 or TRBV12-4 and TRBJ2-3, with 8 bases aligning to TRBD2. This CDR3 has 15 amino acids. V was clipped by 3 bases and J by 3 bases; unmatched bases: 5.

The J gene is TRBJ1-2, the V gene TRBV3-1, with TRBD1 identical over 7 bases. The CDR3 is 14 amino acids. V dropped 4 bases and J dropped 4; count of bases not matched to a gene: 6. Germline CDR1 LGHDT, CDR2 YNNKEL (reference sequence). The CDR3 sequence: CASSRRGPSYGYTF. CDR3 nucleotide sequence: TGTGCCAGCAGCCGTAGGGGGCCGAGCTATGGCTACACCTTC.

The CDR3 reads CASSPTSTGGFSYEQYF. DNA of the CDR3: TGTGCCAGCAGCCCGACTTCGACAGGGGGTTTCTCCTACGAGCAGTACTTC. This chain connects TRBV9 to TRBJ2-7; the match to TRBD1 covers 9 bases. This CDR3 spans 17 amino acids. Germline CDR1 is SGDLS and CDR2 is YYNGEE. Trimming at V came to 4 bases and at J to 0 bases, leaving 11 bases not matched to a gene.

V usage is TRBV5-1 and J usage is TRBJ1-1, with TRBD1 matching 8 bases. This CDR3 is built from 13 residues. Losses at the gene ends were 4 bases for V and 10 bases for J; bases not matched to a gene: 9. Germline assignment: CDR1 SGHRS and CDR2 YFSETQ. CDR3 in DNA: TGCGCCAGCAGCCCCGGACAGGGAGGTAGAGCTTTCTTT. Translation: CASSPGQGGRAFF.

This clonotype was seen a few times. The J gene is TRBJ2-3, the V gene TRBV21-1; TRBD2 is the table's D call and was not checked against the DNA. TRBV21-1 is a listed pseudogene. This CDR3 is built from 15 residues. As DNA, the CDR3 is TGTGCCAGCAGCAAAGAGGCGGGGGGGCAGGGTACGCAGTATTTT. Translating gives CASSKEAGGQGTQYF.

This chain joins TRBV6-6 and TRBJ1-2, with D possibly matching TRBD1 (6 bases). The germline CDR1 and CDR2 sequences are MNHNY and SVGAGI (reference sequence). V was clipped by 5 bases and J by 0 bases, with 16 bases between them. The CDR3 has 16 residues. CDR3 amino acids: CASSGTLAYPNYGYTF. As DNA, the CDR3 is TGTGCCAGCAGTGGGACATTAGCCTACCCTAACTATGGCTACACCTTC.

This clonotype appeared a single time. The chain uses TRBV9 and TRBJ1-6; 8 positions agree with TRBD1. The CDR3 has 14 residues. Per germline, CDR1 SGDLS and CDR2 YYNGEE. The ends lost 0 bases at V and 7 bases at J; junction bases unmatched: 0. The CDR3 sequence is CASSVGTGNSPLHF. CDR3 DNA: TGTGCCAGCAGCGTAGGGACAGGGAATTCACCCCTCCACTTT.

This clonotype showed up just a few times. The gene calls are TRBV29-1 and TRBJ1-1, with D unclear. V lost 2 bases and J 4 bases, leaving 11 bases between the germline ends. The germline V gene has CDR1 SQVTM and CDR2 ANQGSEA. This CDR3 is 13 amino acids long. The CDR3 reads CSVERRQLTEAFF. In nucleotides, the CDR3 is TGCAGCGTTGAACGCAGGCAGCTCACTGAAGCTTTCTTT.

As concerns this clonotype: The junction departs from the called germline gene at one end, perhaps through a read error. The rearrangement links TRBV5-1 to TRBJ2-1; tentatively, D is TRBD1 (6 bases). The CDR3 has 16 amino acids. Germline V CDR1 and CDR2: SGHRS, YFSETQ. The CDR3 bases are TGCGCCAGCAGCTTGGCCCCGGACAGACGATACAATCAGCAGTTCTTC. The encoded protein is CASSLAPDRRYNQQFF.

The V call is TRBV12-3 or TRBV12-4, the J call TRBJ2-1; 10 positions agree with TRBD1. The CDR3 is made up of 15 amino acids. Trimming cost V 8 bases and J 3 bases; bases outside gene matches: 7. The CDR3 loop is CASSQGQGYYNEQFF. The CDR3 bases are TGTGCCAGCTCTCAGGGACAGGGGTACTACAATGAGCAGTTCTTC.

The rearrangement joins TRBV20-1 to TRBJ2-5; 9 bases line up with TRBD2. The V and J ends lost 3 bases and 5 bases, in that order; junction bases with no gene match: 7. This CDR3 spans 14 amino acids. Per germline, CDR1 DFQATT and CDR2 SNEGSKA (reference sequence). In nucleotides, the CDR3 is TGCAGTGCTAGGAGGACTAGCGTGGGGGAGACCCAGTACTTC. Its translation is CSARRTSVGETQYF.

On this clonotype: The junction does not match germline at one end; this may be a read error. The chain couples TRBV28 to TRBJ2-4; perhaps TRBD2 as D (6 bases). Looked up from germline, CDR1 is MDHEN and CDR2 is SYDVKM. This CDR3 has 18 residues. CDR3 DNA sequence: TGTGCCAGCAGTTCACGACGACAGACTATACTAGCCAAAAACATTCGGTACTTC. Protein sequence: CASSSRRQTILAKNIRYF.

This clonotype was seen a handful of times. The genes are TRBV29-1 and TRBJ2-7; 7 bases line up with TRBD1. This CDR3 has 13 amino acids. The germline V gene encodes CDR1 SQVTM and CDR2 ANQGSEA. The V and J ends lost 5 bases and 4 bases, in that order; junction bases with no gene match: 8. The CDR3 DNA reads TGCAGCGTTCGACAGGGTAGCTCGTACGAGCAGTACTTC. This translates into CSVRQGSSYEQYF.

This clonotype was detected only a few times. A junction end diverges from the germline sequence, so it may reflect a read error. The chain carries TRBV9 and TRBJ2-7, with D perhaps TRBD2 (7 bases). CDR3 length equals 14 residues. Germline V gene lookup returns CDR1 SGDLS and CDR2 YYNGEE. The CDR3, as DNA: TGCGCCAGCAGCGTAGAGGGGGGGGCCTACGAGCAGTACTTC. Its translation: CASSVEGGAYEQYF.

This clonotype showed up just a few times. Germline is not matched at one junction end, which may reflect a read error. J is TRBJ2-5 and V is TRBV5-1, with TRBD1 as a possible D gene (6 bases). The germline V gene encodes CDR1 SGHRS and CDR2 YFSETQ. This CDR3 is 19 amino acids long. The CDR3 loop reads CASSLSSFPIGQLQEAQYF. The CDR3, as DNA: TGCGCCAGCAGCTTAAGTTCTTTCCCAATCGGACAGCTCCAAGAGGCCCAGTACTTC.

This clonotype occurred a few times. The DNA of the CDR3 is TGTGCCAGCAGTGAATCCCTTGGGACAGGGGGTCAGTACTTC. It translates to CASSESLGTGGQYF. The J gene is TRBJ2-7, the V gene TRBV25-1, with 11 nucleotides matching TRBD1. V dropped 1 base and J dropped 10; count of bases not matched to a gene: 6. CDR1 and CDR2 from the germline V gene are MGHDK and SYGVNS. The CDR3 runs 14 residues.

This clonotype was counted only a few times. This rearrangement joins TRBV12-3 or TRBV12-4 to TRBJ2-1; D is possibly TRBD1 (5 bases). The CDR3 loop spans 14 amino acids. V was cut by 6 bases and J by 7 bases, with 16 bases left in between. The CDR3, as DNA: TGTGCCAGCAGCCCCACAGGTCTGGGGAATGAGCAGTTCTTC. This translates into CASSPTGLGNEQFF.

CDR3 coding DNA: TGTGCCAGCAGTTTGGGCCTTGGCTACACCTTC. It yields the protein CASSLGLGYTF. The chain is built from TRBV12-3 or TRBV12-4 and TRBJ1-2; D is unresolved. Trimming stripped 3 bases from V and 7 bases from J, with 6 bases between. The CDR3 totals 11 residues.

The gene calls are TRBV12-3 or TRBV12-4 and TRBJ2-1; 7 bases match TRBD2. This CDR3 spans 15 amino acids. After removal of 5 bases from V and 7 bases from J, the junction contained 11 bases not matched to a gene. The CDR3 here is CASSIPRVGGNEQFF. The CDR3, as DNA: TGTGCCAGCAGTATACCCCGGGTCGGGGGGAATGAGCAGTTCTTC.

The chain combines TRBV20-1 with TRBJ2-1; 8 bases align to TRBD2. CDR1 and CDR2 (germline): DFQATT, SNEGSKA (reference sequence). The CDR3 sequence is 14 residues long. V was pared by 4 bases and J by 5 bases, with 7 bases of the junction left unmatched. This chain's CDR3 is CSAIRGGRNNEQFF. The CDR3 DNA reads TGCAGTGCTATCCGGGGGGGCAGGAACAATGAGCAGTTCTTC.

The table lists this clonotype with a few counts. The genes are TRBV20-1 and TRBJ2-3, with 11 bases that match TRBD2. The CDR3 contains 16 residues. The V gene's germline CDR1 is DFQATT and CDR2 SNEGSKA (reference sequence). The CDR3 DNA is TGCAGCGTCCGGCTAGCGGGGGGATCTAGCACAGATACGCAGTATTTT. Translation gives CSVRLAGGSSTDTQYF.

The chain couples TRBV5-1 to TRBJ2-5, with TRBD2 matching over 10 bases. There are 16 residues in the CDR3. CDR1 is SGHRS and CDR2 is YFSETQ in the germline V gene. V shed 0 bases and J 5 bases; nucleotides not matched to a gene: 7. CDR3 residues: CASSLESGGALETQYF. Written as DNA, the CDR3 is TGCGCCAGCAGCTTGGAAAGCGGGGGGGCTTTGGAGACCCAGTACTTC. The entire variable domain, with the rest obtained from reference TRBV5-1 and TRBJ2-5, is as follows: KAGVTQTPRYLIKTRGQQVTLSCSPISGHRSVSWYQQTPGQGLQFLFEYFSETQRNKGNFPGRFSGRQFSNSRSEMNVSTLELGDSALYLCASSLESGGALETQYFGPGTRLLVL.

This clonotype was detected a few times. The V and J genes are TRBV15 and TRBJ1-5, with D perhaps matching TRBD1 (5 bases). The CDR3 has 17 amino acids. V dropped 0 bases and J dropped 1 base, with 13 bases sitting between them. Germline CDR1 and CDR2: LNHNV and YYDKDF (reference sequence). The CDR3 loop is CATSRDGDRDSNQPQHF. The CDR3 DNA follows: TGTGCCACCAGCAGAGATGGGGACCGGGACAGCAATCAGCCCCAGCATTTT.

V usage is TRBV29-1 and J usage is TRBJ1-2; D unclear. CDR1 and CDR2 (germline): SQVTM, ANQGSEA. The CDR3 runs to 15 residues. Trimming stripped 7 bases from V and 3 bases from J, with 21 bases between. CDR3 amino acids: CSAPSRHKDDYGYTF. The CDR3 DNA sequence: TGCAGCGCCCCTTCGAGGCATAAGGACGACTATGGCTACACCTTC.

The chain employs TRBV11-2 and TRBJ1-4; TRBD1 might be the D (5 bases). In germline, CDR1 is SGHAT, CDR2 FQNNGV. CDR3 length equals 15 residues. V lost 2 bases, J lost 5 bases, and 12 bases lay in between. The CDR3 coding sequence is TGTGCCAGCAGCTTACTCGGAGGGGAGAATGAAAAACTGTTTTTT. Amino acid sequence: CASSLLGGENEKLFF.

This clonotype came up many times. Germline and junction disagree at one end, which may indicate a read error. The chain couples TRBV7-9 to TRBJ2-7; the D gene could be TRBD1 or TRBD2 (7 bases each). CDR3 length: 12 amino acids. CDR1 is SEHNR, CDR2 FQNEAQ, per germline (reference sequence). In nucleotides, the CDR3 is TGCGCCAGCAGGGGGGGGTCCTACGAGCAGTACTTC. Translating gives CASRGGSYEQYF.

The J gene is TRBJ2-1, the V gene TRBV11-2; the D is unclear. Germline V lookup: CDR1 SGHAT, CDR2 FQNNGV. The CDR3 consists of 13 residues. Deletions cut 5 bases from V and 5 bases from J, with 10 bases between. The CDR3 nucleotides read TGTGCCAGCAGCCCCCGTGGGGACAATGAGCAGTTCTTC. Translated: CASSPRGDNEQFF.

V and J are TRBV29-1 and TRBJ1-1; no clear D gene. This CDR3 contains 14 residues. Trimming took 1 base from V and 3 from J, leaving 12 bases between them. Germline V CDR1 and CDR2: SQVTM, ANQGSEA. CDR3 nucleotides: TGCAGCGTTGAAGCATACCTGAGCGACACTGAAGCTTTCTTT. This gives the protein CSVEAYLSDTEAFF.

There are a few counts of this clonotype. V is TRBV10-3 and J is TRBJ2-7, with D unresolved. V lost 3 bases and J 7 bases, leaving 13 bases between the germline ends. From germline, CDR1 is ENHRY and CDR2 SYGVKD. The length of the CDR3 is 13 residues. CDR3 sequence: CAISDSPSGEQYF. CDR3 sequence (DNA): TGTGCCATCAGTGATTCTCCAAGTGGGGAGCAGTACTTC.